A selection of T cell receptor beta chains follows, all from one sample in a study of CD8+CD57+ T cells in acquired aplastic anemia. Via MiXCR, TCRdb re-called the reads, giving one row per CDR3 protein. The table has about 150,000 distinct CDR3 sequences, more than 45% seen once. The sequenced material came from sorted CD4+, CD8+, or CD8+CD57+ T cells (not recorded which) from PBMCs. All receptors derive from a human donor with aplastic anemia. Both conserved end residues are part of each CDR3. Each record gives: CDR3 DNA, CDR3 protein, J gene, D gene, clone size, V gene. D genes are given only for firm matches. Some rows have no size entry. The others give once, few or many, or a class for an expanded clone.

CDR3nt: TGTGCCAGCAGTGTACCCCGGCATCACACCGGGGAGCTGTTTTTT
CDR3aa: CASSVPRHHTGELFF
j_gene: TRBJ2-2
d_gene: NA
abundance: many
v_gene: TRBV6-1

CDR3nt: TGTGCCACCAGCAGAAACACCCACCGGGACAGGGGGCGGAACGAGCAGTACTTC
CDR3aa: CATSRNTHRDRGRNEQYF
j_gene: TRBJ2-7
d_gene: TRBD1
abundance: NA
v_gene: TRBV15

CDR3nt: TGTGCCAGCAGTTTTTTGGGGGTTGGGACTGAAAAACTGTTTTTT
CDR3aa: CASSFLGVGTEKLFF
j_gene: TRBJ1-4
d_gene: NA
abundance: NA
v_gene: TRBV6-5

CDR3nt: TGTGCCAGCAGCGTCAGGGGGGGAAACTATGGCTACACCTTC
CDR3aa: CASSVRGGNYGYTF
j_gene: TRBJ1-2
d_gene: TRBD1
abundance: few
v_gene: TRBV3-1

CDR3nt: TGTGCCAGCAGCCTACTAGCGGATTTTTACAATGAGCAGTTCTTC
CDR3aa: CASSLLADFYNEQFF
j_gene: TRBJ2-1
d_gene: TRBD2
abundance: many
v_gene: TRBV7-2

CDR3nt: TGTGCCAGCAGCGTTAGCGGGGGGGTTAGCACCGGGGAGCTGTTTTTT
CDR3aa: CASSVSGGVSTGELFF
j_gene: TRBJ2-2
d_gene: TRBD2
abundance: many
v_gene: TRBV9

CDR3nt: TGCAGTGCTAGCGACCCCTTCGGAGACACTGAAGCTTTCTTT
CDR3aa: CSASDPFGDTEAFF
j_gene: TRBJ1-1
d_gene: NA
abundance: many
v_gene: TRBV20-1

CDR3nt: TGTGCCAGTAGTGGGTGGGGGGAGAGGTACAATGAGCAGTTCTTC
CDR3aa: CASSGWGERYNEQFF
j_gene: TRBJ2-1
d_gene: NA
abundance: many
v_gene: TRBV19

CDR3nt: TGTGCCACCAGCAGCTTTACTCCGGGTCGAGAGAATTCACCCCTCCACTTT
CDR3aa: CATSSFTPGRENSPLHF
j_gene: TRBJ1-6
d_gene: NA
abundance: once
v_gene: TRBV15

CDR3nt: TGTGCCAGTAGTATGCTGGGTCAGGGCCAATACGAGCAGTACTTC
CDR3aa: CASSMLGQGQYEQYF
j_gene: TRBJ2-7
d_gene: NA
abundance: once
v_gene: TRBV19

CDR3nt: TGTGCCAGCAGCTTAACAGGGGGCATGAACACTGAAGCTTTCTTT
CDR3aa: CASSLTGGMNTEAFF
j_gene: TRBJ1-1
d_gene: TRBD1
abundance: many
v_gene: TRBV7-3

CDR3nt: TGTGCCAGTAGTACTCCCCCAGACAGGTTGCTCGGCGGGGAGCTGTTTTTT
CDR3aa: CASSTPPDRLLGGELFF
j_gene: TRBJ2-2
d_gene: NA
abundance: many
v_gene: TRBV19

CDR3nt: TGTGCCATCAGTGGGGCAGGGCAAGGCAATGGCTACACCTTC
CDR3aa: CAISGAGQGNGYTF
j_gene: TRBJ1-2
d_gene: NA
abundance: few
v_gene: TRBV10-3

CDR3nt: TGCAGCGTTCGGGACAGGGACGACCAGCCCCAGCATTTT
CDR3aa: CSVRDRDDQPQHF
j_gene: TRBJ1-5
d_gene: TRBD1
abundance: many
v_gene: TRBV29-1

CDR3nt: TGCAGCGTTGAAAAGGTTGTCGGCACTGAAGCTTTCTTT
CDR3aa: CSVEKVVGTEAFF
j_gene: TRBJ1-1
d_gene: NA
abundance: NA
v_gene: TRBV29-1